This T cell receptor (beta chain) was captured in a study of shared T cell receptors in the human thymus. TCRdb keeps only in-frame clones here, not all; method: immunoSEQ multiplex PCR. The sample includes fewer than 700,000 clones, 70% to 90% of them seen just once. With V trimmed by 2 bases and J by 2 bases, 6 bases remained unmatched. CDR1 and CDR2 from the germline V gene are LNHDA and SQIVND (reference sequence). This CDR3 region has 16 residues. The data were also submitted as part of a second study, on human thymus T cells. That paper states: Thymic tissue was derived from resections collected during corrective heart surgery.

The receptor was derived from a boy in the first two years of life with a congenital heart defect. The rearrangement links TRBV19 to TRBJ1-5, with 7 positions matching TRBD1. Specimen: thymocytes. Written as DNA, the CDR3 is TGTGCCAGTAGTATAAGAACAGGGGTGGGCAATCAGCCCCAGCATTTT. Encoded protein: CASSIRTGVGNQPQHF.